The entry below describes one T cell receptor (beta chain). The antigen is undetermined. CDR1 MNHEY and CDR2 SVGAGI come from the germline V gene. Trimming stripped 7 bases from V and 3 bases from J, with 13 bases between. CDR3 length equals 13 residues. Profiling relied on immunoSEQ multiplex PCR, and the TCRdb table lists in-frame clones only, not all of them. The sample lists under 130,000 clones; roughly nine tenths were seen once. This sample was taken from a study of T cell responses to AZD1222 COVID-19 vaccine. Study-level points and caveats: Only a handful of people who got AZD1222 tested seropositive at baseline. A reported finding is that nearly half of spike-specific TCRs target unmutated variant regions. The peak T cell response came first, and repertoires were sampled only after it.

The TCR was taken from an adult who received the AZD1222 COVID-19 vaccine. Sample: peripheral blood, taken 28 days after the second AZD1222 dose. The chain couples TRBV6-5 to TRBJ2-7, with D tentatively TRBD1 (5 bases). DNA for the CDR3: TGTGCCAGCACTCCGGCAGGGATCTACGAGCAGTACTTC. Translated: CASTPAGIYEQYF.